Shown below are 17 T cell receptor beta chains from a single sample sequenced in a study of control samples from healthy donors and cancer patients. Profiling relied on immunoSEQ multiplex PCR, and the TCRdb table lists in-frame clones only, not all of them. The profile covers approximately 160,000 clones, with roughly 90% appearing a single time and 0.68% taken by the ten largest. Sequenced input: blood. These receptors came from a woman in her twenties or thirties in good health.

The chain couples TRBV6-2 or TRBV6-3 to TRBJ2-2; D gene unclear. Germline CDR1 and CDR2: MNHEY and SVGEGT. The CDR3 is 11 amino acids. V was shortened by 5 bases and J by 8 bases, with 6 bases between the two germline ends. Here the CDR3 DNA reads TGTGCCAGCAGTCCCCGGGGGGAGCTGTTTTTT. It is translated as CASSPRGELFF.

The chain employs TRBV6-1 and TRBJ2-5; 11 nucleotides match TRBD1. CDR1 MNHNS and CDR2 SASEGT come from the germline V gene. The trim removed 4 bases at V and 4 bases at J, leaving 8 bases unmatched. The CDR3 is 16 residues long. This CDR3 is CASSGSAGTGGETQYF. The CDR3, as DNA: TGTGCCAGCAGTGGCTCCGCCGGGACAGGGGGAGAGACCCAGTACTTC.

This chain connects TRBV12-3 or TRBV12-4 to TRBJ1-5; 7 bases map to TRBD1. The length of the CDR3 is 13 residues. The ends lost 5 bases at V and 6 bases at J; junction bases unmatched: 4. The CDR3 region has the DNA TGTGCCAGCAGTCAGGGGGGCGTTCAGCCCCAGCATTTT. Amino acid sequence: CASSQGGVQPQHF.

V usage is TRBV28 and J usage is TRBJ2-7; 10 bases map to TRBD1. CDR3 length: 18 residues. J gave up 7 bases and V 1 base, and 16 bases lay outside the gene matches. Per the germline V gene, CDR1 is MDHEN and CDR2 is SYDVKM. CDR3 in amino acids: CASSLYPATGGVQSEQYF. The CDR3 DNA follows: TGTGCCAGCAGTTTATACCCCGCGACAGGGGGCGTCCAGAGTGAGCAGTACTTC.

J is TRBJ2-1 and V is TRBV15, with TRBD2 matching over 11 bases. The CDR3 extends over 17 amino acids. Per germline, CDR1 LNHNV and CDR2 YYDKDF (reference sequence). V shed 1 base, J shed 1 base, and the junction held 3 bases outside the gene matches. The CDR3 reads CATSRALAGGSYNEQFF. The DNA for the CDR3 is TGTGCCACCAGCAGAGCTCTAGCGGGAGGATCCTACAATGAGCAGTTCTTC.

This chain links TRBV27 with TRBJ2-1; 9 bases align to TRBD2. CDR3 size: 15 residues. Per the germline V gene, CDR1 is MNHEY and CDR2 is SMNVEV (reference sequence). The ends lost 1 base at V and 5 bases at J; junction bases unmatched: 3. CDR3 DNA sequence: TGTGCCAGCAGTTTATTGGCGGGAGGGAACAATGAGCAGTTCTTC. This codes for CASSLLAGGNNEQFF.

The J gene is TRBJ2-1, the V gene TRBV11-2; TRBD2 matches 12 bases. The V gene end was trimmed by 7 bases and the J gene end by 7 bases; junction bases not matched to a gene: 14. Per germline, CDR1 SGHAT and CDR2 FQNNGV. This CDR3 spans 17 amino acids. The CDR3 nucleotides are TGTGCCAGCACCCTTCCCCTAGCGGGAGGGCCTTGGAATGAGCAGTTCTTC. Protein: CASTLPLAGGPWNEQFF.

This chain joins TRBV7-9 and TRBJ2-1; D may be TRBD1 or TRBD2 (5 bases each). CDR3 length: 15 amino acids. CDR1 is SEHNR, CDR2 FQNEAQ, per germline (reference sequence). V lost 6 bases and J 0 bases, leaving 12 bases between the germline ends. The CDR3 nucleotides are TGTGCCAGCAGTCCCGCAGGGAGCTCCTACAATGAGCAGTTCTTC. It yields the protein CASSPAGSSYNEQFF.

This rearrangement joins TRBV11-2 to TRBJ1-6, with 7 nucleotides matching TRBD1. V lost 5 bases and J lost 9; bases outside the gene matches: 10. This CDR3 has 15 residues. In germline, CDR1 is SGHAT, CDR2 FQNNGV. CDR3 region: CASSLARDSSSPLHF. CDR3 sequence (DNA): TGTGCCAGCAGCCTAGCCCGGGACAGTAGTTCACCCCTCCACTTT.

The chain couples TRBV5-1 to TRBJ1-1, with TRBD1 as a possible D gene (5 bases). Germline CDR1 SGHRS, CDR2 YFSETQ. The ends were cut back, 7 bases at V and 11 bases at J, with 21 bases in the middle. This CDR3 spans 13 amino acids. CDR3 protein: CASEVETGGEAFF. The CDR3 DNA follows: TGCGCCAGCGAGGTAGAAACGGGGGGAGAGGCTTTCTTT.

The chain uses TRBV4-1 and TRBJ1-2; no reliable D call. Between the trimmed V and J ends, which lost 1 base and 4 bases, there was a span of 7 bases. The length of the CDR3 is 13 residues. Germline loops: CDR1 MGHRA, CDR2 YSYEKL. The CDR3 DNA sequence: TGCGCCAGCAGCCAAGCAGATTCCTATGGCTACACCTTC. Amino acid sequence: CASSQADSYGYTF.

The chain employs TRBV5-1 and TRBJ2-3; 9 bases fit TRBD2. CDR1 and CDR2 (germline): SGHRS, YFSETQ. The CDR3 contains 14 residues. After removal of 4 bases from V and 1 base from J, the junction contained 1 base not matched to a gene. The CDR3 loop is CASSRTSGTDTQYF. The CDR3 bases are TGCGCCAGCAGCAGGACTAGCGGCACAGATACGCAGTATTTT. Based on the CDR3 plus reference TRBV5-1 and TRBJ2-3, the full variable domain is KAGVTQTPRYLIKTRGQQVTLSCSPISGHRSVSWYQQTPGQGLQFLFEYFSETQRNKGNFPGRFSGRQFSNSRSEMNVSTLELGDSALYLCASSRTSGTDTQYFGPGTRLTVL.

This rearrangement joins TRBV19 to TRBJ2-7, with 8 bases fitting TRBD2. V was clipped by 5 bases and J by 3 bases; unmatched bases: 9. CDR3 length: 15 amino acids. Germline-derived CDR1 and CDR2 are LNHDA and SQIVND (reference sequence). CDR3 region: CASSREGWPYYEQYF. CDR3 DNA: TGTGCCAGTAGTCGGGAGGGGTGGCCCTACTACGAGCAGTACTTC.

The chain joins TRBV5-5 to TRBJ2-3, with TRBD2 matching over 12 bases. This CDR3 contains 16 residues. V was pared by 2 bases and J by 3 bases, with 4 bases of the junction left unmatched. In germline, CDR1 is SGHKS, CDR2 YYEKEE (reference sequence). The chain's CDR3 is CASSFRLAGVTDTQYF. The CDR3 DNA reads TGTGCCAGCAGCTTCCGACTAGCGGGAGTAACAGATACGCAGTATTTT. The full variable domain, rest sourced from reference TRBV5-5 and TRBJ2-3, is DAGVTQSPTHLIKTRGQQVTLRCSPISGHKSVSWYQQVLGQGPQFIFQYYEKEERGRGNFPDRFSARQFPNYSSELNVNALLLGDSALYLCASSFRLAGVTDTQYFGPGTRLTVL.

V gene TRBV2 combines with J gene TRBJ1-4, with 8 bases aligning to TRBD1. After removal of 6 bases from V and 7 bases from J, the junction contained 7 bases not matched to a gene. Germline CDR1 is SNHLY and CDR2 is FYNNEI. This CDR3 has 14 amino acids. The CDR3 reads CASRNFQGAEKLFF. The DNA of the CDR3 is TGTGCCAGCAGAAACTTCCAGGGGGCTGAAAAACTGTTTTTT.

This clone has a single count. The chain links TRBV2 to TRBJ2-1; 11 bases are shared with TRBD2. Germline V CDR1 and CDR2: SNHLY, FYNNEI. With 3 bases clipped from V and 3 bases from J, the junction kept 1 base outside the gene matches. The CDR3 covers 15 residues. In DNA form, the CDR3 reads TGTGCCAGCAGTGAGACTAGCGGGGACTACAATGAGCAGTTCTTC. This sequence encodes CASSETSGDYNEQFF. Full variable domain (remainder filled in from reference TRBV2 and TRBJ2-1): EPEVTQTPSHQVTQMGQEVILRCVPISNHLYFYWYRQILGQKVEFLVSFYNNEISEKSEIFDDQFSVERPDGSNFTLKIRSTKLEDSAMYFCASSETSGDYNEQFFGPGTRLTVL.

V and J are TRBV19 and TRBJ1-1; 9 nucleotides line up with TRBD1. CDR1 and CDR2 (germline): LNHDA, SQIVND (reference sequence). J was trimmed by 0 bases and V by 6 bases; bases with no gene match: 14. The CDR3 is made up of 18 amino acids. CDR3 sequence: CASSEIPGQGGVNTEAFF. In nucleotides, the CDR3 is TGTGCCAGTAGCGAGATACCGGGACAGGGTGGAGTGAACACTGAAGCTTTCTTT.